This is a list of T cell receptor beta chains from one sample in a study of cytomegalovirus exposure and HLA in healthy donors. Profiled with immunoSEQ multiplex PCR; TCRdb holds only in-frame clones, not every one. The repertoire holds 100,000 to 150,000 clones, with roughly 95% as singletons. Input material: PBMCs. Every receptor here comes from a man aged 18 to 29 in good health and CMV-seronegative. CDR3s include the opening cysteine and the closing phenylalanine or tryptophan. The D gene is left open where the match is weak. Size values are once, few and many counts, or a class for expanded clones, and some rows have none.

j_call v_call d_call clone_size cdr3_aa cdr3_nt
TRBJ1-4 TRBV6-1 NA NA CASSVRPGGATNEKLFF TGTGCCAGCAGTGTGCGGCCGGGGGGGGCAACTAATGAAAAACTGTTTTTT
TRBJ2-1 TRBV4-3 NA NA CASSPQRGGSLVF TGCGCCAGCAGCCCTCAAAGAGGGGGTTCGTTGGTCTTC
TRBJ2-1 TRBV6-4 TRBD1 NA CASSYSPGQGNNEQFF TGTGCCAGCAGTTACAGCCCGGGACAGGGCAACAATGAGCAGTTCTTC
TRBJ1-5 TRBV4-1 NA NA CASSQEGGASNQPQHF TGCGCCAGCAGCCAAGAAGGTGGGGCAAGCAATCAGCCCCAGCATTTT
TRBJ1-1 TRBV4-3 NA once CASSRRGRNTEAFF TGCGCCAGCAGCCGCAGGGGCAGGAACACTGAAGCTTTCTTT
TRBJ1-5 TRBV9 NA NA CASSVAWARVNQPQHF TGTGCCAGCAGCGTAGCATGGGCCAGGGTCAATCAGCCCCAGCATTTT
TRBJ1-4 TRBV28 TRBD1 NA CASSGQGGTNEKLFF TGTGCCAGCAGTGGACAGGGGGGAACTAATGAAAAACTGTTTTTT
TRBJ2-3 TRBV7-9 TRBD2 NA CASSLGPGRITDTQYF TGTGCCAGCAGCCTAGGCCCCGGGAGGATCACAGATACGCAGTATTTT
TRBJ2-1 TRBV5-5 NA NA CASSPIAGEGVYNEQFF TGTGCCAGCAGCCCGATTGCCGGGGAGGGGGTCTACAATGAGCAGTTCTTC
TRBJ1-5 TRBV27 NA once CASSFFGQGCNQPQHF TGTGCCAGCAGTTTTTTTGGGCAGGGATGCAATCAGCCCCAGCATTTT
TRBJ2-7 TRBV6-1 TRBD2 NA CASSAQREGRYEQYF TGTGCCAGCAGTGCGCAGCGGGAGGGCCGATACGAGCAGTACTTC
TRBJ2-7 TRBV7-2 NA NA CASSLADSAVVFREQYF TGTGCCAGCAGCTTAGCGGACTCCGCGGTAGTTTTCCGCGAGCAGTACTTC
TRBJ2-7 TRBV13 TRBD2 NA CASSLGPGTSGRGDEQYF TGTGCCAGCAGCTTAGGACCCGGGACTAGCGGGAGGGGTGACGAGCAGTACTTC
TRBJ2-7 TRBV27 NA NA CASLDSGSYEQYF TGTGCCAGCCTAGATTCGGGTTCCTACGAGCAGTACTTC
TRBJ2-7 TRBV7-9 NA NA CASRGTGGEQYF TGTGCCAGCAGAGGGACCGGAGGGGAGCAGTACTTC
TRBJ2-2 TRBV19 TRBD1 NA CATDREPTGELFF TGTGCCACCGACAGGGAACCCACCGGGGAGCTGTTTTTT
TRBJ2-1 TRBV28 TRBD2 NA CASSTGLAGFNEQFF TGTGCCAGCAGCACGGGACTAGCGGGATTCAATGAGCAGTTCTTC
TRBJ1-1 TRBV18 NA NA CASSANRANTEAFF TGTGCCAGCTCAGCGAACAGGGCAAACACTGAAGCTTTCTTT
TRBJ2-7 TRBV25-1 TRBD2 NA CASSVRLAGASYEQYF TGTGCCAGCAGTGTCCGTCTAGCGGGGGCCTCCTACGAGCAGTACTTC
TRBJ1-2 TRBV19 TRBD1 NA CASSMGHRDRGLGYTF TGTGCCAGTAGTATGGGACACCGGGACAGGGGGCTTGGCTACACCTTC
TRBJ2-3 TRBV30 NA NA CAWTKYGYEPLDTQYF TGTGCCTGGACTAAATACGGGTACGAACCTTTGGATACGCAGTATTTT
TRBJ2-7 TRBV19 TRBD2 NA CASSQGTSGSYEQYF TGTGCCAGTAGTCAAGGGACTAGCGGGAGTTACGAGCAGTACTTC
TRBJ2-2 TRBV25-1 NA NA CASSRIGRGTGELFF TGTGCCAGCAGTAGAATCGGACGGGGGACCGGGGAGCTGTTTTTT
TRBJ1-1 TRBV11-3 NA NA CASSEDSGNTEAFF TGTGCCAGCAGCGAGGACAGCGGGAACACTGAAGCTTTCTTT
TRBJ1-1 TRBV10-3 NA NA CAISESQVNTEAFF TGTGCCATCAGTGAGTCACAGGTGAACACTGAAGCTTTCTTT
TRBJ1-3 TRBV29-1 NA NA CSVARDSGNTIYF TGCAGCGTGGCTCGGGACTCTGGAAACACCATATATTTT
TRBJ2-7 TRBV9 NA NA CASSPQRASYEQYF TGTGCCAGCAGCCCTCAGCGGGCATCCTACGAGCAGTACTTC
TRBJ1-2 TRBV14 TRBD1 NA CASSPLGGQGFGYTF TGTGCCAGCAGCCCTCTCGGGGGACAGGGATTTGGCTACACCTTC
TRBJ1-3 TRBV28 NA NA CASSFGPRGVTGNTIYF TGTGCCAGCAGTTTCGGGCCACGGGGAGTGACTGGAAACACCATATATTTT
TRBJ2-2 TRBV5-1 NA NA CASSATGTPNTGELFF TGCGCCAGCAGCGCAACCGGGACACCGAACACCGGGGAGCTGTTTTTT
TRBJ1-5 TRBV27 TRBD1 NA CASSGQGGQPQHF TGTGCCAGCAGCGGACAGGGGGGTCAGCCCCAGCATTTT
TRBJ1-5 TRBV14 NA NA CASSATSVNQPQHF TGTGCCAGCAGCGCGACCAGCGTTAATCAGCCCCAGCATTTT
TRBJ1-2 TRBV18 TRBD1 NA CASSGGTGIIHYGYTF TGTGCCAGCTCTGGCGGGACAGGGATTATTCACTATGGCTACACCTTC
TRBJ2-7 TRBV4-3 NA NA CASSQELLSRNEQYF TGCGCCAGCAGCCAAGAACTACTTTCCAGAAACGAGCAGTACTTC
TRBJ2-1 TRBV13 TRBD2 NA CASSRASGASSYNEQFF TGTGCCAGCAGTCGGGCTAGCGGGGCGAGCTCCTACAATGAGCAGTTCTTC
TRBJ2-3 TRBV7-2 TRBD2 NA CASSYPGAGTSSPDTQYF TGTGCCAGCAGCTACCCGGGGGCCGGGACTAGTTCGCCAGATACGCAGTATTTT
TRBJ1-1 TRBV14 NA once CASSQRGHTEAFF TGTGCCAGCAGCCAGCGTGGTCACACTGAAGCTTTCTTT
TRBJ2-7 TRBV5-4 NA NA CASSSLLPRGEQYF TGTGCCAGCAGCTCCCTATTACCGAGGGGGGAGCAGTACTTC
TRBJ2-7 TRBV28 NA NA CASRPASVHEQYF TGTGCCAGCAGGCCGGCAAGCGTTCACGAGCAGTACTTC
TRBJ2-1 TRBV9 TRBD2 few CASSGPLAGSYNEQFF TGTGCCAGCAGCGGCCCACTAGCGGGATCCTACAATGAGCAGTTCTTC
TRBJ1-2 TRBV9 NA NA CASSVVQQGNYGYTF TGTGCCAGCAGCGTAGTTCAACAGGGCAACTATGGCTACACCTTC
TRBJ1-5 TRBV19 TRBD1 NA CASSIWQGEQPQHF TGTGCCAGTAGTATTTGGCAGGGGGAACAGCCCCAGCATTTT
TRBJ1-3 TRBV7-6 NA NA CASSAWTSGNTIYF TGTGCCAGCAGCGCCTGGACATCGGGAAACACCATATATTTT